This TCR beta chain came from a study of cytomegalovirus exposure and HLA in healthy donors. Amplification used 60 Vbeta primers and 13 Jbeta primers. This table comes from immunoSEQ multiplex PCR, and its TCRdb copy is limited to in-frame clones, with some not included. The sample has 200,000 to 250,000 clones, and its top ten clones hold under 1%. A remark on this clone: Its antigen remains unknown.

Study conclusions and caveats: A few V segments could not be told apart, such as TRBV6-2 and TRBV6-3, and were left out. For most TCR sequences rarity was the rule, although some public TCRs occurred in many donors.

The CDR3 extends over 14 amino acids. Germline V gives CDR1 SGHTA, CDR2 FQGNSA. Between the trimmed V and J ends, which lost 4 bases and 4 bases, there was a span of 13 bases. The V gene is TRBV7-2, the J gene TRBJ2-5; tentatively, D is TRBD1 (6 bases). The specimen sequenced was PBMCs. The sequence derives from a woman younger than 45 in good health and CMV-seropositive. CDR3 coding DNA: TGTGCCAGCAGCTCCACAGGGAATTCAGAGACCCAGTACTTC. Translation: CASSSTGNSETQYF.